These 19 T cell receptor beta chains share one sample of origin, sequenced in a study of T-cell memory formation after mild COVID-19. TCRdb re-derived calls from the 5' RACE reads in MiXCR, one entry per CDR3 protein. The sample has just over 300,000 distinct CDR3 sequences; just under 20% are singletons. The material sequenced was PBMCs or a T cell subset sorted from them (not recorded which). These receptor sequences come from a young man who had mild COVID-19 (a few samples of this study predate the infection). Cell type and time point are not known.

This clonotype was seen many times. This chain uses TRBV7-3 with TRBJ2-1, with a possible D match to TRBD2 (6 bases). The CDR3 spans 16 residues. The V end was cut by 6 bases, the J end by 4 bases, with 19 bases between. Germline CDR1 is SGHTA and CDR2 is FQGTGA. The chain's CDR3 is CASSPTPGLTYNEQFF. CDR3 DNA: TGTGCCAGCAGTCCCACACCGGGACTGACGTACAATGAGCAGTTCTTC.

This clonotype was recorded a few times. The rearrangement links TRBV5-1 to TRBJ1-1, with D perhaps TRBD1 (6 bases). The CDR3 runs to 14 residues. V gave up 5 bases and J gave up 8 bases, with 19 bases separating them. The V gene's germline CDR1 is SGHRS and CDR2 YFSETQ. CDR3 coding DNA: TGCGCCAGCAGAATCGACAGGCCGGCATCAGAAGCTTTCTTT. It is translated as CASRIDRPASEAFF.

This clonotype was seen a handful of times. V and J are TRBV4-1 and TRBJ1-4; tentatively, D is TRBD1 (5 bases). Trimming removed 2 bases at V and 0 bases at J, with 10 bases between. The germline V gene has CDR1 MGHRA and CDR2 YSYEKL. This CDR3 is built from 16 residues. The CDR3 coding sequence is TGCGCCAGCAGCCAAAGGGACGGTGCAACTAATGAAAAACTGTTTTTT. Protein sequence: CASSQRDGATNEKLFF.

There are many counts of this clonotype. The gene calls are TRBV5-1 and TRBJ2-3, with TRBD2 identical over 8 bases. The CDR3 is made up of 17 amino acids. V was clipped by 1 base and J by 2 bases; unmatched bases: 9. The germline V gene encodes CDR1 SGHRS and CDR2 YFSETQ. In DNA, the CDR3 is TGCGCCAGCAGCTTGAGGCCGTTAGCGGGGTCCACAGATACGCAGTATTTT. Translating gives CASSLRPLAGSTDTQYF.

The rearrangement joins TRBV18 to TRBJ1-2; 10 bases fit TRBD1. CDR1 and CDR2 (germline): KGHSH, LQKENI. V lost 2 bases, J lost 6 bases, and 12 bases stayed unmatched. CDR3 length equals 17 residues. CDR3 protein: CASSPRLTGGGGDGYTF. The DNA for the CDR3 is TGTGCCAGCTCACCAAGGCTGACAGGGGGCGGTGGAGATGGCTACACCTTC.

The chain carries TRBV7-8 and TRBJ1-1, with D possibly TRBD1 on 5 matching bases. Trimming left V 6 bases short and J 0 bases short, with 11 bases between. CDR1 and CDR2 (germline): SGHVS, FQNEAQ. The CDR3 spans 14 residues. CDR3 region: CASRKGTMNTEAFF. The CDR3 region has the DNA TGTGCCAGCAGAAAAGGGACCATGAACACTGAAGCTTTCTTT.

Concerning this clonotype: This likely comes from a read error, as the CDR3 has no conserved phenylalanine or tryptophan at its end. This chain joins TRBV5-1 and TRBJ1-2; D not resolved. V lost 1 base and J lost 2, with 12 bases in between. The CDR3 is made up of 15 amino acids. Germline V gene lookup returns CDR1 SGHRS and CDR2 YFSETQ. The CDR3 is CASSLSDGPNYGYTL. CDR3 bases: TGCGCCAGCAGCTTGAGTGACGGACCCAACTATGGCTACACCTTA.

A few counts support this clonotype. The rearrangement joins TRBV7-8 to TRBJ2-2, with TRBD1 as a possible D gene (5 bases). The CDR3 spans 14 residues. Trimming pared 4 bases from V and 1 base from J, leaving 7 bases between. Germline V CDR1 and CDR2: SGHVS, FQNEAQ. The CDR3 protein is CASSSGWNTGELFF. CDR3 sequence (DNA): TGTGCCAGCAGCTCAGGGTGGAACACCGGGGAGCTGTTTTTT.

The sample holds one count of this clonotype. The rearrangement links TRBV2 to TRBJ1-5; D is unclear. This CDR3 spans 12 amino acids. In germline, CDR1 is SNHLY, CDR2 FYNNEI. With 3 bases removed from V and 7 bases from J, the gap between germline ends came to 7 bases. CDR3 region: CASSDTGQPQHF. CDR3 DNA sequence: TGTGCCAGCAGTGATACGGGGCAGCCCCAGCATTTT.

Only a few counts were recorded for this clonotype. The chain recombines TRBV7-3 with TRBJ2-1; 9 bases fit TRBD1. CDR1 SGHTA and CDR2 FQGTGA come from the germline V gene. V trimming: 1 base; J trimming: 6 bases; junction bases outside the gene matches: 4. The CDR3 is 15 amino acids. Here the CDR3 DNA reads TGTGCCAGCAGCTTAAAGGACAGGGGTTTCAATGAGCAGTTCTTC. Protein product: CASSLKDRGFNEQFF.

There are a few counts of this clonotype. The genes are TRBV10-3 and TRBJ2-5; 7 positions agree with TRBD2. In germline, CDR1 is ENHRY, CDR2 SYGVKD. Unmatched junction bases numbered 5, after V lost 10 bases and J lost 0 bases. The CDR3 runs 13 residues. Written as DNA, the CDR3 is TGTGCCACCAGCCGGGGGGACCAAGAGACCCAGTACTTC. Protein product: CATSRGDQETQYF.

The J gene is TRBJ1-1, the V gene TRBV20-1, with D unclear. The ends were cut back, 5 bases at V and 4 bases at J, with 8 bases in the middle. Germline CDR1 reads DFQATT; CDR2 reads SNEGSKA (reference sequence). The CDR3 is made up of 11 amino acids. CDR3 sequence (DNA): TGCAGTGCTCAGATAAGCACTGAAGCTTTCTTT. This gives the protein CSAQISTEAFF.

Only a few counts were recorded for this clonotype. The chain has TRBV7-3 and TRBJ2-2, with D possibly called TRBD1 or TRBD2 (5 bases each). The germline V gene encodes CDR1 SGHTA and CDR2 FQGTGA. V gave up 5 bases and J gave up 2 bases, with 12 bases separating them. The CDR3 length is 15 residues. The DNA for the CDR3 is TGTGCCAGCAGCCCCCACGGGGCCAACACCGGGGAGCTGTTTTTT. Protein sequence: CASSPHGANTGELFF. Based on the CDR3 plus reference TRBV7-3 and TRBJ2-2, the full variable domain is GAGVSQTPSNKVTEKGKYVELRCDPISGHTALYWYRQSLGQGPEFLIYFQGTGAADDSGLPNDRFFAVRPEGSVSTLKIQRTERGDSAVYLCASSPHGANTGELFFGEGSRLTVL.

The chain combines TRBV20-1 with TRBJ2-3, with TRBD2 matching over 11 bases. The CDR3 extends over 13 amino acids. Trimming removed 7 bases from V and 7 bases from J; junction bases left unmatched: 7. Germline lookup yields CDR1 DFQATT and CDR2 SNEGSKA (reference sequence). The CDR3 protein is CSVPTSGAYTQYF. As DNA, the CDR3 is TGCAGTGTTCCGACTAGCGGGGCATATACGCAGTATTTT.

J is TRBJ1-4 and V is TRBV7-8; TRBD1 aligns across 7 bases. CDR3 length: 15 amino acids. The V and J ends lost 5 bases and 5 bases, in that order; junction bases with no gene match: 8. CDR1 SGHVS and CDR2 FQNEAQ come from the germline V gene. The CDR3 loop reads CASSLRQGRNEKLFF. For the CDR3, the DNA is TGTGCCAGCAGCCTCCGACAGGGCAGGAATGAAAAACTGTTTTTT. Complete variable domain (other parts from reference TRBV7-8 and TRBJ1-4): GAGVSQSPRYKVAKRGQDVALRCDPISGHVSLFWYQQALGQGPEFLTYFQNEAQLDKSGLPSDRFFAERPEGSVSTLKIQRTQQEDSAVYLCASSLRQGRNEKLFFGSGTQLSVL.

There are many counts of this clonotype. The J gene is TRBJ1-6, the V gene TRBV7-8; D remains unclear. The CDR3 covers 13 residues. CDR1 is SGHVS, CDR2 FQNEAQ, per germline. Trimming left V 4 bases short and J 8 bases short, with 9 bases between. The CDR3 loop is CASSYNSDSPLHF. CDR3 coding DNA: TGTGCCAGCAGCTACAACAGCGATTCACCCCTCCACTTT.

CDR3 nucleotides: TGTGCCAGTACTTTCAGGGGAGGGGAAAAACTGTTTTTT. Amino acid sequence: CASTFRGGEKLFF. The chain couples TRBV19 to TRBJ1-4, with D tentatively TRBD1 (6 bases). The germline V and J ends were trimmed by 7 bases and 8 bases, with 14 bases remaining between them. The CDR3 totals 13 residues. Germline V lookup: CDR1 LNHDA, CDR2 SQIVND (reference sequence).

This clonotype turned up a few times. The chain links TRBV5-6 to TRBJ2-7; the D call may be TRBD1 or TRBD2 (5 bases each). Germline assignment: CDR1 SGHDT and CDR2 YYEEEE. This CDR3 contains 13 residues. V lost 1 base and J 7 bases, leaving 12 bases between the germline ends. The CDR3 reads CASSLRGTGEQYV. The CDR3 DNA is TGTGCCAGCAGCTTGAGAGGGACGGGGGAGCAGTACGTC.

The genes are TRBV5-1 and TRBJ2-1, with 10 positions matching TRBD2. Trimming cost V 5 bases and J 2 bases; bases outside gene matches: 7. Germline CDR1 reads SGHRS; CDR2 reads YFSETQ. The CDR3 consists of 16 residues. CDR3 protein: CASRDPSGGAYNEQFF. The CDR3 region has the DNA TGCGCCAGCAGGGACCCTAGCGGGGGAGCCTACAATGAGCAGTTCTTC. The full variable domain, in which reference TRBV5-1 and TRBJ2-1 provide the parts outside the CDR3, is KAGVTQTPRYLIKTRGQQVTLSCSPISGHRSVSWYQQTPGQGLQFLFEYFSETQRNKGNFPGRFSGRQFSNSRSEMNVSTLELGDSALYLCASRDPSGGAYNEQFFGPGTRLTVL.